This T cell receptor (beta chain) was retrieved from a study of siplizumab effects on memory and regulatory T cells. Some clones are missing from TCRdb's copy, which holds only in-frame ones; the method was immunoSEQ multiplex PCR. The profile shows around 110,000 clones, roughly 94% of them singletons. CDR1 is SGDLS and CDR2 is YYNGEE in the germline V gene. CDR3 size: 13 residues. V lost 3 bases and J lost 3, with 6 bases in between. Sample: non-Treg CD4+ T cells sorted from blood. The chain recombines TRBV9 with TRBJ2-2; perhaps TRBD1 as D (5 bases). The sequence derives from a human donor in good health. CDR3 region: CASSEGDTGELFF. CDR3 sequence (DNA): TGTGCCAGCAGCGAAGGGGACACCGGGGAGCTGTTTTTT.